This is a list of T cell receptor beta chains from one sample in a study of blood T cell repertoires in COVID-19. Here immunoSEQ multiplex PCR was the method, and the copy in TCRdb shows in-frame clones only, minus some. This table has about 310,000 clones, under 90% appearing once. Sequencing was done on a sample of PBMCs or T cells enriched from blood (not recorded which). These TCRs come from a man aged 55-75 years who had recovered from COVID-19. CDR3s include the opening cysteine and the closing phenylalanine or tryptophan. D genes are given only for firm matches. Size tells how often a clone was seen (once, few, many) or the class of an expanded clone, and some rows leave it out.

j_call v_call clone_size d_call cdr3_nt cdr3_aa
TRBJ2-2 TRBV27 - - TGTGCCAGCAGATCGACAGGTTACACCGGGGAGCTGTTTTTT CASRSTGYTGELFF
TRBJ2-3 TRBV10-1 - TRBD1 TGCGCCAGCAGTGAGTGGGCGACAGGGAAGGCAGATACGCAGTATTTT CASSEWATGKADTQYF
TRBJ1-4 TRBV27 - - TGTGCCAGCAGTCGGACATTCGTCAGCGAAAAACTGTTTTTT CASSRTFVSEKLFF
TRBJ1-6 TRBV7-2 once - TGTGCCAGCAGCTTTTCTAGCCAGGGGCTTAATTCACCCCTCCACTTT CASSFSSQGLNSPLHF
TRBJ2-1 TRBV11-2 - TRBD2 TGTGCCAGCAGAACCAGTCTTCAGGGAGGGAATGAGCAGTTCTTC CASRTSLQGGNEQFF
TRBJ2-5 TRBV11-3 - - TGTGCCAGCAGCTTAGGGTCGCGAGGGGGGACCCAGTACTTC CASSLGSRGGTQYF
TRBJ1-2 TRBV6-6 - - TGTGCCAGCAGTCAACAGGGTGGAGGCTACACCTTC CASSQQGGGYTF
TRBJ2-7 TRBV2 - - TGTGCCAGCAGTGACGAGACGGGGAACTACGAGCAGTACTTC CASSDETGNYEQYF
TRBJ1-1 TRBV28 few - TGTGCCAGCAGTTTATCCGCAGGGTTGGCCACTGAAGCTTTCTTT CASSLSAGLATEAFF
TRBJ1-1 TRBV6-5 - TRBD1 TGTGCCAGCAGCCAACCGGGACAGGGAGACACTGAAGCTTTCTTT CASSQPGQGDTEAFF
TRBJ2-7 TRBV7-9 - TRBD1 TGTGCCAGCAGCCCGAGGGACAGGGGCTACGAGCAGTACTTC CASSPRDRGYEQYF
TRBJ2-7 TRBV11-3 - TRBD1 TGTGCCAGCAGCACAACAGGGGGCCACGAGCAGTACTTC CASSTTGGHEQYF
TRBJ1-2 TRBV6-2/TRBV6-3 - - TGTGCCAGCAGTCTCCTAGGACACGGATCCTATGGCTACACCTTC CASSLLGHGSYGYTF
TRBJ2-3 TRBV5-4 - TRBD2 TGTGCCAGCAGTACCGGGACTAGCCTCCCAGATACGCAGTATTTT CASSTGTSLPDTQYF
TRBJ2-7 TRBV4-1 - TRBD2 TGCGCCAGCAGCCAGGACACGGGACTAGCGGGATCCTACGAGCAGTACTTC CASSQDTGLAGSYEQYF
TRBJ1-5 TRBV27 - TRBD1 TGTGCCAGCCGAAGAAACCGGGACAGTAATCAGCCCCAGCATTTT CASRRNRDSNQPQHF
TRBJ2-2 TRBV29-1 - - TGCAGCGGATTACAGGGCGGAAGCACCGGGGAGCTGTTTTTT CSGLQGGSTGELFF
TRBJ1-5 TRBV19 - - TGTGCCAGTAGCAGGGAAGTAAATCAGCCCCAGCATTTT CASSREVNQPQHF
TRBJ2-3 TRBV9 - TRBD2 TGTGCCAGCAGCGTAGTTGGTAGCGGGAGTATAGGAGATACGCAGTATTTT CASSVVGSGSIGDTQYF
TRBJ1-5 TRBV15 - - TGTGCCACCAGCAGAGAAGGTACCCCCGGGAGACAGCCCCAGCATTTT CATSREGTPGRQPQHF
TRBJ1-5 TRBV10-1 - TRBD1 TGCGCCAGCAGTGAGCCCCGGGACAGCCTATATAGCAATCAGCCCCAGCATTTT CASSEPRDSLYSNQPQHF
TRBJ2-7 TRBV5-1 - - TGCGCCAGCAGCTTGGCGGGATGGGTCGAGCAGTACTTC CASSLAGWVEQYF
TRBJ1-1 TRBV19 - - TGTGCCAGTAGTATAGAAGGGGTGAACACTGAAGCTTTCTTT CASSIEGVNTEAFF
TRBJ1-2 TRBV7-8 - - TGTGCCAGCAGCCCCGGGACATACTATGGCTACACCTTC CASSPGTYYGYTF
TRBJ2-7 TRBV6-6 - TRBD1 TGTGCCAGCAATACAGGGGGCGACCCCTTC CASNTGGDPF
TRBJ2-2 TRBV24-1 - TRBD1 TGTGCCACCAGTGATTTGGGGGACAGGGGGTTCGCCGGGGAGCTGTTTTTT CATSDLGDRGFAGELFF
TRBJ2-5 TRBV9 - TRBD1 TGTGCCAGCAGCCCCCGACAGGGAATGGTCATCAGGGAGACCCAGTACTTC CASSPRQGMVIRETQYF
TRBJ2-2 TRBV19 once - TGTGCCAGTAGTATAACCGCAGGGACATCCGCCGGGGAGCTGTTTTTT CASSITAGTSAGELFF
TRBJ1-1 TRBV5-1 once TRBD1 TGCGCCAGCAGCTTGGAAGGGGGCATCACTGAAGCTTTCTTT CASSLEGGITEAFF
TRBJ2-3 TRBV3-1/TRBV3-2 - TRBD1 TGTGCCAGCAGCCCACAGGGGGCAAGAGATACGCAGTATTTT CASSPQGARDTQYF
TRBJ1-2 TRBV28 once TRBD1 TGTGCCAGCAGACGGACAGGGTACTATGGCTACACCTTC CASRRTGYYGYTF
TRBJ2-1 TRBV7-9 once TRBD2 TGTGCCAGCAGCCTCCTTCTAGCGGGACACAACAATGAGCAGTTCTTC CASSLLLAGHNNEQFF
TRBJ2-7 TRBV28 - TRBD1 TGTGCCAGCAGTTTCAGGGGGCTCTACGAGCAGTACTTC CASSFRGLYEQYF
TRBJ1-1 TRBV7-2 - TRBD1 TGTGCCAGCAGCCGAGACAGGGTCGGTGAAGCTTTCTTT CASSRDRVGEAFF
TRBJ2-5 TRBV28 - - TGTGCCAGCAAGTTTCGGGTGACAGAGACCCAGTACTTC CASKFRVTETQYF
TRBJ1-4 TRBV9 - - TGTGCCAGCAGCGATTCAGGGGTCGGTAATGAAAAACTGTTTTTT CASSDSGVGNEKLFF
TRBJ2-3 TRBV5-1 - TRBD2 TGCGCCAGCAGCAGAACCGGGACTAGCGGGACAGATACGCAGTATTTT CASSRTGTSGTDTQYF
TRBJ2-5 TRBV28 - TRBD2 TGTGCCAGCAGTGGGGGTCTAGCGGGAGGCGGAGGGGAGACCCAGTACTTC CASSGGLAGGGGETQYF
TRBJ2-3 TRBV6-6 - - TGTGCCAGCAGAGGGTCGGCAGGGACAATATATACGCAGTATTTT CASRGSAGTIYTQYF
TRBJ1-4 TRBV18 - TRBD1 TGTGCCAGCTCACCACCGACAGGGAATGAAAAACTGTTTTTT CASSPPTGNEKLFF
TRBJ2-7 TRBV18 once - TGTGCCAGCTCACCGATCAGGGGCAACGAGCAGTACTTC CASSPIRGNEQYF
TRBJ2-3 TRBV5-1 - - TGCGCCAGCAGCGCAGTCACAGATACGCAGTATTTT CASSAVTDTQYF
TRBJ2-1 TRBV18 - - TGTGCCAGCTCACCTACCCAGGGTTACAATGAGCAGTTCTTC CASSPTQGYNEQFF
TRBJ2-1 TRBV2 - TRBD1 TGTGCCAGCAGTGGATTCGGGACAGGGGTCGATGAGCAGTTCTTC CASSGFGTGVDEQFF
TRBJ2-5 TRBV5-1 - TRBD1 TGCGCCAGCAGCTGGAGCCCTAGGACAGGGGTGGGGCAAGAGACCCAGTACTTC CASSWSPRTGVGQETQYF
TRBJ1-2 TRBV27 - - TGTGCCAGCGGCTTTAGGGGGGGCGACACCTTC CASGFRGGDTF